This entry concerns a single T cell receptor beta chain. CDR3 length equals 15 residues. Trimming took off 2 bases at V and 1 base at J, with 11 bases between the two ends. Germline V gene data show CDR1 as SGHTA and CDR2 as FQGTGA. Some clones are missing from TCRdb's copy, which holds only in-frame ones; the method was immunoSEQ multiplex PCR. The data show 80,000 to 100,000 clones, with 85% to 95% seen just once and over 2.5% held by the top ten. These data are taken from a study of OX40 agonist ivuxolimab in advanced cancers. Turning to the study itself: Hepatocellular carcinoma, melanoma, renal cell or head and neck cancer occurred in dose-escalation patients. Partial responses were seen in three patients, one with hepatocellular carcinoma and two with cutaneous melanoma. Of mixed ages from about 23 to 90 and averaging approximately 60 years, the group was around 78% male. Prior checkpoint blockade (anti-PD-1, anti-PD-L1 or anti-CTLA-4) was permitted; over 30% had it.

The gene calls are TRBV7-3 and TRBJ1-1, with D perhaps TRBD1 (6 bases). The TCR comes from an adult with an advanced solid tumor such as melanoma, head and neck, liver or kidney cancer. This specimen consisted of CD4+ or CD8+ T cells sorted from blood, obtained in a trial of the OX40 agonist ivuxolimab. The DNA of the CDR3 is TGTGCCAGCAGCTTAGCACCGGGACAGAACACTGAAGCTTTCTTT. It is translated as CASSLAPGQNTEAFF.